The 5 T cell receptor beta chains presented below share a single source sample, sequenced in a study of post-analysis software for immune sequencing data. These receptors' targets are unknown. Each TCR beta cDNA library carried unique molecular identifiers. TCRdb re-called the PCR reads with MiXCR, one entry per CDR3 protein. The sample consists of over 700,000 distinct CDR3 sequences, about 32% of them appearing once. Study-level results: Higher frequency in patients than in controls was seen for roughly five TRBV segments, with TRBV5-6, TRBV5-1 and TRBV20-1 among them.

Sequenced: blood. The source is a girl under 18 with multiple sclerosis.

V is TRBV5-1 and J is TRBJ2-5, with a tentative D call TRBD1 (6 bases). CDR1 is SGHRS and CDR2 is YFSETQ in the germline V gene. This CDR3 has 14 residues. V lost 4 bases and J 0 bases, leaving 10 bases between the germline ends. CDR3 DNA: TGCGCCAGCAGCCTCGGGACATACCAAGAGACCCAGTACTTC. Its translation is CASSLGTYQETQYF.

This sequence joins TRBV12-3 or TRBV12-4 and TRBJ1-4; the D gene is possibly TRBD1 (6 bases). The CDR3 has 13 amino acids. V shed 3 bases and J shed 7 bases, with 9 bases lying between them. CDR3 in amino acids: CASSLPGVEKLFF. CDR3 DNA: TGTGCCAGCAGTTTGCCAGGGGTTGAAAAACTGTTTTTT.

The rearrangement links TRBV20-1 to TRBJ1-5; D unclear. V was pared by 4 bases and J by 1 base, with 5 bases between. CDR3 size: 12 residues. Germline V lookup: CDR1 DFQATT, CDR2 SNEGSKA (reference sequence). The CDR3 nucleotides are TGCAGTGCTACATCGAGCAATCAGCCCCAGCATTTT. Translating it yields CSATSSNQPQHF.

The chain uses TRBV14 and TRBJ1-1, with no clear D. This CDR3 has 15 residues. CDR1 is SGHDN and CDR2 is FVKESK in the germline V gene. V was pared by 4 bases and J by 0 bases, with 12 bases between. In DNA, the CDR3 is TGTGCCAGCAGCCTAAGGACGGGGATGAACACTGAAGCTTTCTTT. Protein sequence: CASSLRTGMNTEAFF.

The V call is TRBV20-1, the J call TRBJ2-6, with 7 bases aligning to TRBD1. Germline V gene lookup returns CDR1 DFQATT and CDR2 SNEGSKA (reference sequence). The CDR3 contains 17 residues. The J segment lost 1 base and the V segment lost 5 bases, leaving 11 bases of the junction unmatched. This CDR3 reads CSAPSDRLFSGANVLTF. The CDR3 DNA follows: TGCAGTGCTCCATCGGACAGGTTATTTTCTGGGGCCAACGTCCTGACTTTC.